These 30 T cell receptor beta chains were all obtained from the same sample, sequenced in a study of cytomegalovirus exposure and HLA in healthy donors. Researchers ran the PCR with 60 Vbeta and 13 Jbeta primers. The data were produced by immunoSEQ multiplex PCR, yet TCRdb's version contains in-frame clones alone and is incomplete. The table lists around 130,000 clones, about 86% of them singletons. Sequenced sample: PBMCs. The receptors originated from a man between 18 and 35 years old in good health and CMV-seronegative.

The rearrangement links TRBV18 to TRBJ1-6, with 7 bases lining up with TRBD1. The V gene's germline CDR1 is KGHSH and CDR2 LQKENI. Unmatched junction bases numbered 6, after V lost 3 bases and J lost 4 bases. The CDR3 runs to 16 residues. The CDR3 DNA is TGTGCCAGCTCACCTAGGACAGGAACATATAATTCACCCCTCCACTTT. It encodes CASSPRTGTYNSPLHF. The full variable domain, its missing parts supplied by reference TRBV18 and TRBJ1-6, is NAGVMQNPRHLVRRRGQEARLRCSPMKGHSHVYWYRQLPEEGLKFMVYLQKENIIDESGMPKERFSAEFPKEGPSILRIQQVVRGDSAAYFCASSPRTGTYNSPLHFGNGTRLTVT.

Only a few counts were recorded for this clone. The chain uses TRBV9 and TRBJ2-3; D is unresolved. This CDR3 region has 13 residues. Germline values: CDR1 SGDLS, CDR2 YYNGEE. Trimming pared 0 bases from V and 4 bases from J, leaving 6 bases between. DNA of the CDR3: TGTGCCAGCAGCGTAGTCTCCGCAGATACGCAGTATTTT. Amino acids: CASSVVSADTQYF.

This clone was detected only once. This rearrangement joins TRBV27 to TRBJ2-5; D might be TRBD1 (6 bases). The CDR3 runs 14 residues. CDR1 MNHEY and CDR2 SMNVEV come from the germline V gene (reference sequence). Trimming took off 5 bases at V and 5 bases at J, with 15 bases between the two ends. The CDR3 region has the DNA TGTGCCAGCAGTGGCAGGGGAGTGGGGGAGACCCAGTACTTC. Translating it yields CASSGRGVGETQYF.

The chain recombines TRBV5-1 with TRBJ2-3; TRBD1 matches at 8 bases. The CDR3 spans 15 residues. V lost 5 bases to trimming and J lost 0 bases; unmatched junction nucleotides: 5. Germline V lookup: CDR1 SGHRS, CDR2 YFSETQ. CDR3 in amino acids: CASRDRVPSTDTQYF. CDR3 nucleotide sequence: TGCGCCAGCAGGGACAGGGTACCTAGCACAGATACGCAGTATTTT.

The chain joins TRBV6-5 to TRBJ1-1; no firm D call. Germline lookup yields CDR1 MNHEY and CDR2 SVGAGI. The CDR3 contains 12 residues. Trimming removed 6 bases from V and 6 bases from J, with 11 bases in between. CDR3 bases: TGTGCCAGCAGCCCTAGGACTTCTGAAGCTTTCTTT. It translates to CASSPRTSEAFF.

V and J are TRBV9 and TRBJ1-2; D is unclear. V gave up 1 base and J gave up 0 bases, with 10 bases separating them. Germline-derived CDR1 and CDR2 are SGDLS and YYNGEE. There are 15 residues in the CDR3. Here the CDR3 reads CASSVSKNTNYGYTF. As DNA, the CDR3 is TGTGCCAGCAGCGTAAGCAAGAATACTAACTATGGCTACACCTTC. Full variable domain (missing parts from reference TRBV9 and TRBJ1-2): DSGVTQTPKHLITATGQRVTLRCSPRSGDLSVYWYQQSLDQGLQFLIQYYNGEERAKGNILERFSAQQFPDLHSELNLSSLELGDSALYFCASSVSKNTNYGYTFGSGTRLTVV.

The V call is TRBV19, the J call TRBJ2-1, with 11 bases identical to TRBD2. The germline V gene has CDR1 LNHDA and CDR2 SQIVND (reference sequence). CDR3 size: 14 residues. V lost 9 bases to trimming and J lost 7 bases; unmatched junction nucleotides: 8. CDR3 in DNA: TGTGCCAGCGGGAGTAGCGGGGGGGCAAATGAGCAGTTCTTC. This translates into CASGSSGGANEQFF.

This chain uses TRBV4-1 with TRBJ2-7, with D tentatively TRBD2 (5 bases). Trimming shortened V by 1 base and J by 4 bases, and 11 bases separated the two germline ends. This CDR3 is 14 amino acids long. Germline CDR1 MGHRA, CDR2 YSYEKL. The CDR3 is CASSQGPRVYEQYF. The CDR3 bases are TGCGCCAGCAGCCAAGGCCCGAGGGTGTACGAGCAGTACTTC.

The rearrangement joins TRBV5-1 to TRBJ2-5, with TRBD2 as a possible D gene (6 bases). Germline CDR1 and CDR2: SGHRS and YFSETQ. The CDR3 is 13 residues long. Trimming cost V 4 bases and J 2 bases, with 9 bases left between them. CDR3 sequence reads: CASSAGSQETQYF. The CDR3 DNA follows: TGCGCCAGCAGCGCGGGGAGTCAAGAGACCCAGTACTTC. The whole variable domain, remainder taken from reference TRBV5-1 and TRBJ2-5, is KAGVTQTPRYLIKTRGQQVTLSCSPISGHRSVSWYQQTPGQGLQFLFEYFSETQRNKGNFPGRFSGRQFSNSRSEMNVSTLELGDSALYLCASSAGSQETQYFGPGTRLLVL.

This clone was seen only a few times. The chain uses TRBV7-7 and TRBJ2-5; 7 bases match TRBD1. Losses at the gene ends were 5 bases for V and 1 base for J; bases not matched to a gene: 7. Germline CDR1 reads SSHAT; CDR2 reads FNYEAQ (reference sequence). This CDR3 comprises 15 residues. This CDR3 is CASSAGRGFQETQYF. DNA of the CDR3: TGTGCCAGCAGCGCCGGCAGGGGGTTCCAAGAGACCCAGTACTTC.

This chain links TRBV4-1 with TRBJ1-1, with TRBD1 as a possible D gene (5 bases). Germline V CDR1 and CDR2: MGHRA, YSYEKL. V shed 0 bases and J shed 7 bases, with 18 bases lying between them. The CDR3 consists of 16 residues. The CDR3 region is CASSQEFFSTAYEAFF. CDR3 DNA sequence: TGCGCCAGCAGCCAAGAGTTTTTCTCGACAGCTTATGAAGCTTTCTTT.

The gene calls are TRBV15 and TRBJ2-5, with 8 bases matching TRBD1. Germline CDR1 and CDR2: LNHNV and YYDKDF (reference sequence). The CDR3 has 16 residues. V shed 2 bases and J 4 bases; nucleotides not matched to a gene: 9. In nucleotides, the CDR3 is TGTGCCACCAGCAGACCCGGGACAGGTGCGGGAGAGACCCAGTACTTC. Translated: CATSRPGTGAGETQYF.

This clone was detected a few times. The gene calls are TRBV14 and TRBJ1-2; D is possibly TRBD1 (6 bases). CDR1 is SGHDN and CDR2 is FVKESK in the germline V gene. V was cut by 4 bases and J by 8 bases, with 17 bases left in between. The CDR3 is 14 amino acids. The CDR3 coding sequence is TGTGCCAGCAGCCCGATGAACACAGGGATAGGCTACACCTTC. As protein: CASSPMNTGIGYTF. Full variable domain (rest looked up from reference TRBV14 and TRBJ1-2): EAGVTQFPSHSVIEKGQTVTLRCDPISGHDNLYWYRRVMGKEIKFLLHFVKESKQDESGMPNNRFLAERTGGTYSTLKVQPAELEDSGVYFCASSPMNTGIGYTFGSGTRLTVV.

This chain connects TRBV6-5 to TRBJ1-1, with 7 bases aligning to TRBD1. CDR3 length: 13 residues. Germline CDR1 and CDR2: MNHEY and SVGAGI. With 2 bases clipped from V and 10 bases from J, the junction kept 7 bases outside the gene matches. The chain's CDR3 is CASSYRGRGGAFF. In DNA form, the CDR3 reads TGTGCCAGCAGTTACAGGGGGCGGGGGGGAGCTTTCTTT.

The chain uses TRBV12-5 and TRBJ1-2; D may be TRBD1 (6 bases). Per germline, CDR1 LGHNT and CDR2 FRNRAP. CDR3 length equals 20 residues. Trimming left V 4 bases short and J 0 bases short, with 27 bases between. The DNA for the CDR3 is TGTGCTAGTGGTTCCGACAGGACATCAGGCATTGGTAAAGCTAACTATGGCTACACCTTC. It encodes CASGSDRTSGIGKANYGYTF.

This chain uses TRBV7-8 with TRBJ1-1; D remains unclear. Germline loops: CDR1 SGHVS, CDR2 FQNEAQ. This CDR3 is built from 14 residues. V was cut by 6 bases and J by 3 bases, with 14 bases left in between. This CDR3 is CASSRPRRDTEAFF. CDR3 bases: TGTGCCAGCAGTCGGCCCCGGAGGGACACTGAAGCTTTCTTT.

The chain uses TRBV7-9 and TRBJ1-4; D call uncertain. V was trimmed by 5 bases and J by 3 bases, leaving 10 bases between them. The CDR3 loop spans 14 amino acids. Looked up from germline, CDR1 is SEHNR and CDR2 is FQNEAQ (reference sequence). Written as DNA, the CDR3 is TGTGCCAGCAGCCCGGTAACGGCTAATGAAAAACTGTTTTTT. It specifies CASSPVTANEKLFF.

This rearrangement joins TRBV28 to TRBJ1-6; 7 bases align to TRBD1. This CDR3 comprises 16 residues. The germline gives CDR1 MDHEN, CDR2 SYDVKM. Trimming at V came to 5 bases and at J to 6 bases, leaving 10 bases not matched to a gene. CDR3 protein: CASSLQWGQSNSPLHF. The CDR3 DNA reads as TGTGCCAGCAGTCTGCAATGGGGACAGAGTAATTCACCCCTCCACTTT.

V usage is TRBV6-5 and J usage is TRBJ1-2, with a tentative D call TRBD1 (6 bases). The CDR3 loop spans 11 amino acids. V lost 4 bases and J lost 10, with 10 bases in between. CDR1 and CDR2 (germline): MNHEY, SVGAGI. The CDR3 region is CASSLGQNYTF. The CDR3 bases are TGTGCCAGCAGTTTGGGACAAAACTACACCTTC.

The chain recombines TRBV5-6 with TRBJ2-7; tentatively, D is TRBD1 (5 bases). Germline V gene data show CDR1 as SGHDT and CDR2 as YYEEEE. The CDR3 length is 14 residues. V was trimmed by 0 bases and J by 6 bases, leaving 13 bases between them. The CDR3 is CASSLVDINPEQYF. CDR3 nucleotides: TGTGCCAGCAGCTTGGTGGACATTAATCCCGAGCAGTACTTC. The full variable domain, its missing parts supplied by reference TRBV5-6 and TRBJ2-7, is DAGVTQSPTHLIKTRGQQVTLRCSPKSGHDTVSWYQQALGQGPQFIFQYYEEEERQRGNFPDRFSGHQFPNYSSELNVNALLLGDSALYLCASSLVDINPEQYFGPGTRLTVT.

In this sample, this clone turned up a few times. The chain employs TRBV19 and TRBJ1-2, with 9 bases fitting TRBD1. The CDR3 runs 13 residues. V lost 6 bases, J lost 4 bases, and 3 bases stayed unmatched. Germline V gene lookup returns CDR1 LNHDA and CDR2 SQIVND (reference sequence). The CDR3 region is CASSKDRGYGYTF. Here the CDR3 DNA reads TGTGCCAGTAGCAAGGACAGGGGCTATGGCTACACCTTC.

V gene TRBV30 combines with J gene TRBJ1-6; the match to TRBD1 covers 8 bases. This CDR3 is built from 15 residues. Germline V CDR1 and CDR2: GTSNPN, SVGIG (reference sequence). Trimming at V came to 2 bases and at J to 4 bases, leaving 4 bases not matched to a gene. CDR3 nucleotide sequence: TGTGCCTGGAGTACAGGGGGTAATTATAATTCACCCCTCCACTTT. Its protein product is CAWSTGGNYNSPLHF.

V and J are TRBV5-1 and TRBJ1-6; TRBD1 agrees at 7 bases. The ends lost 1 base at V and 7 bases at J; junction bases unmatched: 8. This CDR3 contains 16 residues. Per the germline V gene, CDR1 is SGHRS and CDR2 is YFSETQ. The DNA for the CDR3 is TGCGCCAGCAGCTTGTTAGCTGGGACAGACAATTCACCCCTCCACTTT. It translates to CASSLLAGTDNSPLHF.

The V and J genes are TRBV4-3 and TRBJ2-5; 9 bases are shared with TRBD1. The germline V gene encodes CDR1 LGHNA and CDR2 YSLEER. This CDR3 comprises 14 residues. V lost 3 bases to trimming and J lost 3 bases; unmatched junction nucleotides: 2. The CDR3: CASSHGTGKETQYF. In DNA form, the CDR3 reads TGCGCCAGCAGCCACGGGACAGGGAAAGAGACCCAGTACTTC.

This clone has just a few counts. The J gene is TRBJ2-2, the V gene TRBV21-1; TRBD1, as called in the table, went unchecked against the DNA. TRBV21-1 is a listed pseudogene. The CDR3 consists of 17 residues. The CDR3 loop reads CATQTLGTAPYTGELFF. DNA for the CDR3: TGTGCCACCCAGACCCTCGGGACAGCACCTTACACCGGGGAGCTGTTTTTT.

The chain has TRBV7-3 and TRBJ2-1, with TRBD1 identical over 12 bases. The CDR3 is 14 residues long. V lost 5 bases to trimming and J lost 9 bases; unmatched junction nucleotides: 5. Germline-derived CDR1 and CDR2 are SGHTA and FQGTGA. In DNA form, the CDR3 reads TGTGCCAGCAGCCCGGGACAGGGGGCCGGTGAGCAGTTCTTC. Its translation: CASSPGQGAGEQFF.

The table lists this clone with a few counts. CDR3 sequence (DNA): TGTGCCAGCAGCCGAGACAGGGGGAGGGCACCCCTCCACTTT. Residues: CASSRDRGRAPLHF. The chain has TRBV7-9 and TRBJ1-6, with 9 bases matching TRBD1. The ends lost 5 bases at V and 11 bases at J; junction bases unmatched: 7. This CDR3 is built from 14 residues. Germline-derived CDR1 and CDR2 are SEHNR and FQNEAQ (reference sequence).

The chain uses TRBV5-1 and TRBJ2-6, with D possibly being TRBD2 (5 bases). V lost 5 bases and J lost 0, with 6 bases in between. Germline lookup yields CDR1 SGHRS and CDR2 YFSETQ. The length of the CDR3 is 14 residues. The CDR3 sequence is CASSGSSGANVLTF. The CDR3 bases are TGCGCCAGCAGTGGGAGCTCTGGGGCCAACGTCCTGACTTTC.

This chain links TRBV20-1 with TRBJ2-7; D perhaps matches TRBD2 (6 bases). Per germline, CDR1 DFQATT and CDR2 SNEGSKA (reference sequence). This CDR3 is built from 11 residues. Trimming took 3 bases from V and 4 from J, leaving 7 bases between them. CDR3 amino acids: CSAREGYEQYF. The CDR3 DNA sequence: TGCAGTGCTAGGGAGGGATACGAGCAGTACTTC.

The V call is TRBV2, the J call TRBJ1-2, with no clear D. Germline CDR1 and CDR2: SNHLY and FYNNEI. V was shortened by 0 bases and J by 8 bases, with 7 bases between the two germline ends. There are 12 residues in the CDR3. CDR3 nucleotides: TGTGCCAGCAGTGAAGCGCGTAGAGGCTACACCTTC. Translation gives CASSEARRGYTF.